The 8 T cell receptor beta chains in this list originate from one sample, sequenced in a study of blood T cells in healthy people across ages. A sample-barcoded 5' primer and a J-beta primer mix were used in a second PCR of roughly 6 to 11 cycles. TCRdb fed the 5' RACE reads into MiXCR, producing one record per CDR3 protein. The sample carries 1.5 million to 2 million distinct CDR3 sequences, about 31% recorded once. The source material was blood. The origin of the receptors is a woman aged 25 to 39 in good health.

V is TRBV15 and J is TRBJ2-1; 7 bases map to TRBD1. With V trimmed by 5 bases and J by 4 bases, 8 bases remained unmatched. Germline V CDR1 and CDR2: LNHNV, YYDKDF (reference sequence). The CDR3 is 15 amino acids. The CDR3 sequence is CATSSKVQGYNEQFF. Written as DNA, the CDR3 is TGTGCCACCAGCTCCAAGGTACAGGGGTACAATGAGCAGTTCTTC.

This clonotype was counted many times. The chain has TRBV29-1 and TRBJ1-1, with a possible D match to TRBD1 (5 bases). Germline V gene sequence: CDR1 SQVTM, CDR2 ANQGSEA. The CDR3 spans 13 residues. Trimming took off 6 bases at V and 4 bases at J, with 15 bases between the two ends. CDR3 residues: CSVSHRGSTEAFF. The CDR3 DNA reads TGCAGCGTATCCCACCGGGGGAGCACTGAAGCTTTCTTT.

The chain is built from TRBV29-1 and TRBJ2-7; D may be TRBD1 (5 bases). CDR3 length: 13 residues. From germline, CDR1 is SQVTM and CDR2 ANQGSEA. Trimming pared 5 bases from V and 2 bases from J, leaving 13 bases between. CDR3 in DNA: TGCAGCGTTCGCCAGGGTAACCCCTACGAGCAGTACTTC. Protein product: CSVRQGNPYEQYF.

The rearrangement joins TRBV6-1 to TRBJ1-1, with D unresolved. Trimming pared 7 bases from V and 0 bases from J, leaving 9 bases between. The CDR3 loop spans 13 amino acids. Germline V gives CDR1 MNHNS, CDR2 SASEGT. CDR3 region: CASTNDMNTEAFF. The CDR3 DNA sequence: TGTGCCAGCACGAACGATATGAACACTGAAGCTTTCTTT.

The V and J genes are TRBV20-1 and TRBJ2-7, with 13 nucleotides matching TRBD2. CDR1 DFQATT and CDR2 SNEGSKA come from the germline V gene (reference sequence). The V segment lost 0 bases and the J segment 6 bases; nucleotides outside the gene matches: 8. This CDR3 has 16 amino acids. CDR3 sequence: CSARDGTSGVLSEQYF. The CDR3 nucleotides are TGCAGTGCTAGAGATGGGACTAGCGGGGTACTCTCCGAGCAGTACTTC.

This clonotype was recorded a few times. The V gene is TRBV27, the J gene TRBJ2-7; D not certain. Germline V CDR1 and CDR2: MNHEY, SMNVEV (reference sequence). The CDR3 is 14 residues long. V was pared by 0 bases and J by 3 bases, with 9 bases between. The CDR3 region is CASSLSWPRYEQYF. CDR3 DNA sequence: TGTGCCAGCAGTTTATCTTGGCCGCGCTACGAGCAGTACTTC.

This sequence joins TRBV30 and TRBJ2-1, with D unresolved. The V end was cut by 3 bases, the J end by 9 bases, with 9 bases between. CDR1 and CDR2 (germline): GTSNPN, SVGIG (reference sequence). The CDR3 covers 11 residues. In DNA, the CDR3 is TGTGCCTGGAGCCCGGACGGTGAGCAGTTCTTC. It translates to CAWSPDGEQFF.

This sequence joins TRBV5-1 and TRBJ2-5, with 7 bases that match TRBD1. This CDR3 contains 14 residues. V lost 2 bases, J lost 3 bases, and 4 bases stayed unmatched. The germline CDR1 and CDR2 sequences are SGHRS and YFSETQ. CDR3 bases: TGCGCCAGCAGCTTTTCGGGACAGAAAGAGACCCAGTACTTC. Translating it yields CASSFSGQKETQYF.